This T cell receptor (beta chain) is drawn from a study of blood T cell repertoires in COVID-19 (dated by TCRdb to the early 2020s). Background on the whole study: The collaborator samples originated in the United States, Italy and Spain and spanned the acute and convalescent phases of COVID-19. The prospective study material was composed of cDNA or gDNA derived from T cells, B-cell-depleted T cells, or PBMCs. Deeply sampled blood TCRbeta repertoires from subjects exposed to, actively infected with, or recovered from COVID-19 were included in the dataset. The repertoires were released in a freely available public database intended as a resource for research on the immune response to SARS-CoV-2. Samples were obtained from the ongoing ImmuneRACE study (first 160 participants) and from roughly 1,300 subjects provided by 6 global collaborators. Nearly every sample came with metadata listing a de-identified subject ID, COVID-19 status, age in years and sex. Where HLA class I and class II types were available, the types were taken from metadata supplied by the sample provider, not from assay-based typing. The investigation overall reported the following: The quantity of clinical and demographic metadata differed by source and by participant and was supplied without curation.

TCRbeta CDR3 regions were amplified from genomic DNA using the immunoSEQ Assay, a bias-controlled multiplex PCR. As for the authors' bioinformatics: Within the assay, amplification of reference gene primers was used to estimate how many nucleated cells each sample contained. Sequence reads were collapsed and filtered to measure the absolute abundance of every unique TCRbeta CDR3 rearrangement. Productive Simpson clonality was computed per sample as the square root of Simpson's diversity index over productive rearrangements. The source is immuneACCESS, and TCRdb retained only in-frame sequences with V and J called. Part of the clones is not carried over; for the studies checked, unresolved V genes explain less than half of this, and the remainder is unexplained. V, J and clone size are those of that table, while D and trimming were read from the DNA. The sample table holds about 220,000 clones, of which 85% were seen once. Over 2% of the sample is in the top ten clones.

In Seattle, one collaborating source enrolled patients while the infection was active and tracked those patients longitudinally over the course of disease. Collaborating institutions collected whole blood in K2EDTA tubes following their own protocols. For TCRbeta analysis, collaborators shipped samples in one of three forms: frozen whole blood, isolated PBMCs, or DNA extracted from either of those sample types. The germline V gene gives CDR1 as SGHTA and CDR2 as FQGNSA. Relative to germline, V is 0 bases shorter and J is 4 bases shorter, with 10 bases between their ends. The CDR3 measures 14 amino acids from cysteine to phenylalanine. Only the CDR3 DNA stays, 42 bases, in frame from base 1. In the case of this clone: Its antigen is unknown. Base quality data are lacking; no much larger clone is found one base away.

This clonotype originated in a woman between 65 and 79 years old with COVID-19, enrolled during active disease. Sequencing used peripheral blood. This receptor chain uses TRBV7-2 and TRBJ2-7; the D gene is perhaps TRBD1, on 6 matching bases. This receptor carries the CDR3 CASSLAPDRYEQYF. The DNA sequence reads TGTGCCAGCAGCTTAGCCCCGGACAGATACGAGCAGTACTTC.